Sequencing of this TCR beta chain was carried out in a study of T cell responses to AZD1222 COVID-19 vaccine. Libraries were prepared by immunoSEQ multiplex PCR; TCRdb keeps only in-frame clonotypes and omits some of them. Of 150,000 to 200,000 clones listed, 85% to 95% are singletons. V lost 6 bases and J lost 4; bases outside the gene matches: 6. Per germline, CDR1 LNHDA and CDR2 SQIVND (reference sequence). CDR3 length: 14 amino acids. The TCR was taken from an adult in good health. The material was peripheral blood, obtained on day 0 of AZD1222 vaccination. V gene TRBV19 combines with J gene TRBJ1-1; 9 nucleotides match TRBD1. The CDR3: CASRTGQGSTEAFF. Here the CDR3 DNA reads TGTGCCAGTAGGACCGGACAGGGGTCCACTGAAGCTTTCTTT.